A single sample gave rise to the 30 T cell receptor beta chains below, sequenced in a study of T cells in Graves' hyperthyroidism and ophthalmopathy (dated by TCRdb to the late 2010s). The library was produced with multiplex PCR. TCRdb shows the sequencer as Illumina HiSeq 2000. Amplification of TCR beta CDR3 regions was carried out from RNA transcripts. For the first round of RT-PCR on the TCR CDR3, the HTBI primer set was used together with the Qiagen OneStep RT-PCR kit. TCRdb ran its own pipeline on the public reads, namely fastp trimming at Q25 and MiXCR clone calling, and kept in-frame beta chains. Entries that share a CDR3 protein sequence are merged under the most common genes and DNA. The sample includes around 760,000 distinct CDR3 sequences, with 30% to 40% observed a single time. Around a third of the sample goes to the ten largest clones. Sequenced material: blood. Every receptor here comes from a woman aged 40 to 55 with Graves' hyperthyroidism.

The chain couples TRBV6-5 to TRBJ1-5; D is unresolved. The CDR3 loop spans 16 amino acids. V lost 6 bases, J lost 8 bases, and 23 bases lay in between. Per the germline V gene, CDR1 is MNHEY and CDR2 is SVGAGI. This CDR3 is CASRYEPDRVREPQHF. CDR3 nucleotides: TGTGCCAGCAGATACGAACCGGACCGGGTAAGAGAGCCCCAGCATTTT.

This clonotype was seen at least ten times. The chain links TRBV29-1 to TRBJ1-1, with D perhaps TRBD1 (5 bases). V gave up 4 bases and J gave up 8 bases, with 8 bases separating them. CDR1 and CDR2 from the germline V gene are SQVTM and ANQGSEA. The CDR3 has 10 amino acids. The CDR3, as DNA: TGCAGCGTTGCGACAGCAGAAGCTTTCTTT. Its protein is CSVATAEAFF.

This clonotype was observed at least ten times. V is TRBV14 and J is TRBJ1-2; TRBD1 might be the D (6 bases). The V gene's germline CDR1 is SGHDN and CDR2 FVKESK. Trimming cost V 1 base and J 8 bases, with 14 bases left between them. This CDR3 region has 14 residues. The CDR3 loop is CASSQAGGPGGYTF. DNA of the CDR3: TGTGCCAGCAGCCAAGCGGGGGGGCCGGGAGGCTACACCTTC. Full variable domain (rest looked up from reference TRBV14 and TRBJ1-2): EAGVTQFPSHSVIEKGQTVTLRCDPISGHDNLYWYRRVMGKEIKFLLHFVKESKQDESGMPNNRFLAERTGGTYSTLKVQPAELEDSGVYFCASSQAGGPGGYTFGSGTRLTVV.

The V call is TRBV7-8, the J call TRBJ2-7; 11 bases agree with TRBD1. CDR1 and CDR2 (germline): SGHVS, FQNEAQ. J was trimmed by 2 bases and V by 9 bases; bases with no gene match: 9. This CDR3 spans 15 amino acids. Here the CDR3 reads CASQPGTGGTYEQYF. CDR3 sequence (DNA): TGTGCCAGTCAGCCCGGGACAGGGGGTACCTACGAGCAGTACTTC.

The V call is TRBV6-1, the J call TRBJ1-3, with 9 bases that match TRBD1. The CDR3 runs 14 residues. The germline V gene encodes CDR1 MNHNS and CDR2 SASEGT. Trimming removed 6 bases from V and 7 bases from J; junction bases left unmatched: 7. CDR3 protein: CASRRDRDVNTIYF. In DNA form, the CDR3 reads TGTGCCAGCAGACGGGACAGGGATGTGAACACCATATATTTT.

The rearrangement joins TRBV15 to TRBJ2-7; D possibly corresponds to TRBD1 (6 bases). CDR1 and CDR2 (germline): LNHNV, YYDKDF (reference sequence). Trimming stripped 3 bases from V and 0 bases from J, with 12 bases between. This CDR3 comprises 15 residues. In DNA, the CDR3 is TGTGCCACCAGCAGGCCCGGGACACTCTCCTACGAGCAGTACTTC. It translates to CATSRPGTLSYEQYF.

The chain combines TRBV3-1 with TRBJ1-4, with unresolved D. Trimming removed 1 base at V and 12 bases at J, with 12 bases between. CDR3 length equals 13 residues. CDR1 and CDR2 from the germline V gene are LGHDT and YNNKEL (reference sequence). This chain's CDR3 is CASSQVGKAELFF. The CDR3 region has the DNA TGTGCCAGCAGCCAAGTTGGCAAAGCCGAACTGTTTTTT.

As to this clonotype: A much larger clonotype is one base distant, so this may be a read error. The chain employs TRBV7-3 and TRBJ2-5; 7 bases match TRBD1. This CDR3 contains 15 residues. CDR1 and CDR2 (germline): SGHTA, FQGTGA. This CDR3 is CASSLGLGQQETQSF. In DNA, the CDR3 is TGTGCCAGCAGCTTAGGACTGGGACAGCAAGAGACCCAGTCCTTC.

Regarding this clonotype: The conserved final phenylalanine or tryptophan is absent from the CDR3, which likely points to a read error. The genes are TRBV5-1 and TRBJ2-6; TRBD1 matches at 9 bases. Germline V gene lookup returns CDR1 SGHRS and CDR2 YFSETQ. This CDR3 has 19 amino acids. The ends lost 0 bases at V and 0 bases at J; junction bases unmatched: 7. The CDR3 DNA is TGCGCCAGCAGCTTGGCCCTCGGACAGGGGATCTCTGGGGCCAACGTCCTGACTCTC. This encodes CASSLALGQGISGANVLTL.

The rearrangement links TRBV6-2 or TRBV6-3 to TRBJ2-7, with D unclear. V was shortened by 4 bases and J by 0 bases, with 10 bases between the two germline ends. This CDR3 region has 14 residues. From germline, CDR1 is MNHEY and CDR2 SVGEGT. In nucleotides, the CDR3 is TGTGCCAGCAGTTTGGTTCTAAGCTCCTACGAGCAGTACTTC. Its protein product is CASSLVLSSYEQYF.

To note about this clonotype: This could be a read error, since a much larger clone is one nucleotide away. The chain recombines TRBV7-2 with TRBJ2-7; TRBD1 agrees at 10 bases. V lost 0 bases to trimming and J lost 2 bases; unmatched junction nucleotides: 4. This CDR3 has 16 amino acids. The germline V gene has CDR1 SGHTA and CDR2 FQGNSA. The CDR3 DNA follows: TGTACCAGCAGCTTAGCTGGGACAGGGGATCCCTACGAGCAGTACTTC. Amino acids: CTSSLAGTGDPYEQYF.

J is TRBJ1-2 and V is TRBV7-9, with TRBD1 matching over 10 bases. This CDR3 spans 15 amino acids. Germline CDR1 and CDR2: SEHNR and FQNEAQ (reference sequence). J gave up 4 bases and V 6 bases, and 8 bases lay outside the gene matches. DNA for the CDR3: TGTGCCAGCAGGTCGGACCGGACAGGGGGCTATGGCTACACCTTC. This gives the protein CASRSDRTGGYGYTF.

Only a few counts were recorded for this clonotype. J is TRBJ1-5 and V is TRBV20-1; 8 bases align to TRBD1. The J segment lost 4 bases and the V segment lost 4 bases, leaving 6 bases of the junction unmatched. Germline V gene data show CDR1 as DFQATT and CDR2 as SNEGSKA (reference sequence). The CDR3 runs 14 residues. The CDR3, as DNA: TGCAGTGCTATACAGGGGGGGGGTAATCAGCCCCAGCATTTT. This encodes CSAIQGGGNQPQHF.

This clonotype was detected many times. The chain carries TRBV19 and TRBJ2-7; no clear D. V lost 1 base and J lost 2, with 3 bases in between. Germline CDR1 is LNHDA and CDR2 is SQIVND (reference sequence). The CDR3 spans 12 residues. The CDR3 sequence is CASSIGAYEQYF. CDR3 nucleotide sequence: TGTGCCAGTAGTATAGGGGCCTACGAGCAGTACTTC.

The chain recombines TRBV7-2 with TRBJ2-7; D unclear. Deletions cut 5 bases from V and 3 bases from J, with 14 bases between. This CDR3 contains 14 residues. Per the germline V gene, CDR1 is SGHTA and CDR2 is FQGNSA. CDR3 nucleotides: TGTGCCAGCAGCCACCTTCGGGCCCTCTACGAGCAGTACTTC. It codes for CASSHLRALYEQYF.

The genes are TRBV12-3 or TRBV12-4 and TRBJ2-7, with unresolved D. The CDR3 sequence is 15 residues long. V was cut by 0 bases and J by 4 bases, with 13 bases left in between. CDR3 sequence reads: CASSLAAAVGYEQYF. The CDR3 DNA sequence: TGTGCCAGCAGTTTAGCAGCCGCGGTGGGATACGAGCAGTACTTC.

This clonotype has only a few counts. The rearrangement links TRBV14 to TRBJ1-1; the match to TRBD1 covers 7 bases. The CDR3 runs 12 residues. CDR1 is SGHDN, CDR2 FVKESK, per germline. With 9 bases clipped from V and 4 bases from J, the junction kept 5 bases outside the gene matches. The CDR3 is CARVDRSTEAFF. The DNA of the CDR3 is TGTGCCAGGGTGGACAGGAGCACTGAAGCTTTCTTT.

This clonotype showed up just a few times. V usage is TRBV7-8 and J usage is TRBJ2-2; perhaps TRBD1 as D (5 bases). The germline V and J ends were trimmed by 2 bases and 10 bases, with 20 bases remaining between them. Per germline, CDR1 SGHVS and CDR2 FQNEAQ. There are 16 residues in the CDR3. Written as DNA, the CDR3 is TGTGCCAGCAGCTTAAGGTCTCAGGGTAATGTTGAGGAGCTGTTTTTT. Its translation is CASSLRSQGNVEELFF. Looking up the rest from reference TRBV7-8 and TRBJ2-2 gives the full variable domain: GAGVSQSPRYKVAKRGQDVALRCDPISGHVSLFWYQQALGQGPEFLTYFQNEAQLDKSGLPSDRFFAERPEGSVSTLKIQRTQQEDSAVYLCASSLRSQGNVEELFFGEGSRLTVL.

The chain employs TRBV12-5 and TRBJ1-1, with D possibly being TRBD1 (5 bases). The CDR3 has 15 amino acids. The germline V and J ends were trimmed by 4 bases and 4 bases, with 16 bases remaining between them. CDR1 is LGHNT, CDR2 FRNRAP, per germline. DNA for the CDR3: TGTGCTAGTGGTTGGGGGACCTCCACGGTCACTGAAGCTTTCTTT. Its protein is CASGWGTSTVTEAFF.

V is TRBV4-1 and J is TRBJ2-5; D unclear. Germline V gives CDR1 MGHRA, CDR2 YSYEKL. The CDR3 length is 12 residues. Trimming removed 0 bases at V and 6 bases at J, with 5 bases between. CDR3 bases: TGCGCCAGCAGCCAAGATTCCCAGACCCAGTACTTC. Translating it yields CASSQDSQTQYF.

The chain recombines TRBV20-1 with TRBJ1-5; D unresolved. Between the trimmed V and J ends, which lost 0 bases and 0 bases, there was a span of 9 bases. Germline lookup yields CDR1 DFQATT and CDR2 SNEGSKA (reference sequence). CDR3 length equals 15 residues. CDR3 residues: CSARDRRYSNQPQHF. CDR3 nucleotide sequence: TGCAGTGCTAGAGATCGGCGGTATAGCAATCAGCCCCAGCATTTT.

The gene calls are TRBV12-3 or TRBV12-4 and TRBJ2-5; 8 nucleotides agree with TRBD1. V lost 7 bases, J lost 2 bases, and 9 bases stayed unmatched. CDR3 length: 15 amino acids. The CDR3: CASTPGRGRQETQYF. CDR3 nucleotides: TGTGCCAGCACCCCGGGCAGGGGGCGGCAAGAGACCCAGTACTTC.

This clonotype was seen only once. V is TRBV10-2 and J is TRBJ1-2; 7 bases map to TRBD1. The V gene end was trimmed by 0 bases and the J gene end by 7 bases; junction bases not matched to a gene: 5. The CDR3 spans 14 residues. The V gene's germline CDR1 is WSHSY and CDR2 SAAADI. CDR3 sequence: CASSESRQGGGYTF. DNA for the CDR3: TGCGCCAGCAGTGAGTCCCGACAGGGCGGTGGCTACACCTTC.

Only a few counts were recorded for this clonotype. The chain is built from TRBV12-3 or TRBV12-4 and TRBJ1-4; 7 bases line up with TRBD1. CDR3 length equals 14 residues. V shed 2 bases and J 6 bases; nucleotides not matched to a gene: 3. The CDR3 DNA reads TGTGCCAGCAGTTTACAGGGGGGGTATGAAAAACTGTTTTTT. Residues: CASSLQGGYEKLFF.

Ten or more counts support this clonotype. The chain carries TRBV10-1 and TRBJ2-5; 7 nucleotides line up with TRBD2. There are 15 residues in the CDR3. The trim removed 3 bases at V and 4 bases at J, leaving 8 bases unmatched. Germline values: CDR1 WNHNN, CDR2 SYGVQD (reference sequence). The CDR3 loop is CASSDPGLGLETQYF. The CDR3, as DNA: TGCGCCAGCAGTGATCCCGGACTAGGGCTAGAGACCCAGTACTTC.

There are many counts of this clonotype. The chain links TRBV7-9 to TRBJ1-1; no clear D. Germline V gene sequence: CDR1 SEHNR, CDR2 FQNEAQ (reference sequence). V shed 8 bases and J shed 4 bases, with 17 bases lying between them. The CDR3 is 14 amino acids. For the CDR3, the DNA is TGTGCCAGCGACCCCCCGGGGATGGGCACTGAAGCTTTCTTT. It encodes CASDPPGMGTEAFF.

This clonotype came up a few times. This chain uses TRBV4-2 with TRBJ1-1; 11 nucleotides agree with TRBD1. The CDR3 runs to 16 residues. With V trimmed by 3 bases and J by 2 bases, 5 bases remained unmatched. Germline V gene lookup returns CDR1 LGHNA and CDR2 YNFKEQ. CDR3 region: CASSQGTGGLNTEAFF. In DNA form, the CDR3 reads TGTGCCAGCAGCCAGGGGACAGGGGGTTTAAACACTGAAGCTTTCTTT.

The sample holds a few counts of this clonotype. V is TRBV28 and J is TRBJ1-2; the D gene is possibly TRBD1 (6 bases). The germline CDR1 and CDR2 sequences are MDHEN and SYDVKM. V lost 3 bases and J lost 4, with 9 bases in between. This CDR3 is 13 amino acids long. As DNA, the CDR3 is TGTGCCAGCAGTTTTAGGGGGGTCTATGGCTACACCTTC. Its translation: CASSFRGVYGYTF.

This clonotype has ten or more counts. V and J are TRBV20-1 and TRBJ1-2, with 7 bases fitting TRBD1. Germline loops: CDR1 DFQATT, CDR2 SNEGSKA (reference sequence). The V and J ends lost 3 bases and 4 bases, in that order; junction bases with no gene match: 8. The CDR3 consists of 14 residues. The CDR3 spells CSASQDRAIYGYTF. The CDR3 DNA reads TGCAGTGCTAGCCAAGACAGGGCTATCTATGGCTACACCTTC.

The rearrangement uses TRBV15 and TRBJ1-4; perhaps TRBD1 as D (5 bases). The germline gives CDR1 LNHNV, CDR2 YYDKDF (reference sequence). This CDR3 has 17 amino acids. Between the trimmed V and J ends, which lost 3 bases and 4 bases, there was a span of 18 bases. CDR3 nucleotides: TGTGCCACCAGCAGCCCCCAGGGTGGATCCTTTAATGAAAAACTGTTTTTT. This sequence encodes CATSSPQGGSFNEKLFF. Complete variable domain (other parts from reference TRBV15 and TRBJ1-4): DAMVIQNPRYQVTQFGKPVTLSCSQTLNHNVMYWYQQKSSQAPKLLFHYYDKDFNNEADTPDNFQSRRPNTSFCFLDIRSPGLGDTAMYLCATSSPQGGSFNEKLFFGSGTQLSVL.